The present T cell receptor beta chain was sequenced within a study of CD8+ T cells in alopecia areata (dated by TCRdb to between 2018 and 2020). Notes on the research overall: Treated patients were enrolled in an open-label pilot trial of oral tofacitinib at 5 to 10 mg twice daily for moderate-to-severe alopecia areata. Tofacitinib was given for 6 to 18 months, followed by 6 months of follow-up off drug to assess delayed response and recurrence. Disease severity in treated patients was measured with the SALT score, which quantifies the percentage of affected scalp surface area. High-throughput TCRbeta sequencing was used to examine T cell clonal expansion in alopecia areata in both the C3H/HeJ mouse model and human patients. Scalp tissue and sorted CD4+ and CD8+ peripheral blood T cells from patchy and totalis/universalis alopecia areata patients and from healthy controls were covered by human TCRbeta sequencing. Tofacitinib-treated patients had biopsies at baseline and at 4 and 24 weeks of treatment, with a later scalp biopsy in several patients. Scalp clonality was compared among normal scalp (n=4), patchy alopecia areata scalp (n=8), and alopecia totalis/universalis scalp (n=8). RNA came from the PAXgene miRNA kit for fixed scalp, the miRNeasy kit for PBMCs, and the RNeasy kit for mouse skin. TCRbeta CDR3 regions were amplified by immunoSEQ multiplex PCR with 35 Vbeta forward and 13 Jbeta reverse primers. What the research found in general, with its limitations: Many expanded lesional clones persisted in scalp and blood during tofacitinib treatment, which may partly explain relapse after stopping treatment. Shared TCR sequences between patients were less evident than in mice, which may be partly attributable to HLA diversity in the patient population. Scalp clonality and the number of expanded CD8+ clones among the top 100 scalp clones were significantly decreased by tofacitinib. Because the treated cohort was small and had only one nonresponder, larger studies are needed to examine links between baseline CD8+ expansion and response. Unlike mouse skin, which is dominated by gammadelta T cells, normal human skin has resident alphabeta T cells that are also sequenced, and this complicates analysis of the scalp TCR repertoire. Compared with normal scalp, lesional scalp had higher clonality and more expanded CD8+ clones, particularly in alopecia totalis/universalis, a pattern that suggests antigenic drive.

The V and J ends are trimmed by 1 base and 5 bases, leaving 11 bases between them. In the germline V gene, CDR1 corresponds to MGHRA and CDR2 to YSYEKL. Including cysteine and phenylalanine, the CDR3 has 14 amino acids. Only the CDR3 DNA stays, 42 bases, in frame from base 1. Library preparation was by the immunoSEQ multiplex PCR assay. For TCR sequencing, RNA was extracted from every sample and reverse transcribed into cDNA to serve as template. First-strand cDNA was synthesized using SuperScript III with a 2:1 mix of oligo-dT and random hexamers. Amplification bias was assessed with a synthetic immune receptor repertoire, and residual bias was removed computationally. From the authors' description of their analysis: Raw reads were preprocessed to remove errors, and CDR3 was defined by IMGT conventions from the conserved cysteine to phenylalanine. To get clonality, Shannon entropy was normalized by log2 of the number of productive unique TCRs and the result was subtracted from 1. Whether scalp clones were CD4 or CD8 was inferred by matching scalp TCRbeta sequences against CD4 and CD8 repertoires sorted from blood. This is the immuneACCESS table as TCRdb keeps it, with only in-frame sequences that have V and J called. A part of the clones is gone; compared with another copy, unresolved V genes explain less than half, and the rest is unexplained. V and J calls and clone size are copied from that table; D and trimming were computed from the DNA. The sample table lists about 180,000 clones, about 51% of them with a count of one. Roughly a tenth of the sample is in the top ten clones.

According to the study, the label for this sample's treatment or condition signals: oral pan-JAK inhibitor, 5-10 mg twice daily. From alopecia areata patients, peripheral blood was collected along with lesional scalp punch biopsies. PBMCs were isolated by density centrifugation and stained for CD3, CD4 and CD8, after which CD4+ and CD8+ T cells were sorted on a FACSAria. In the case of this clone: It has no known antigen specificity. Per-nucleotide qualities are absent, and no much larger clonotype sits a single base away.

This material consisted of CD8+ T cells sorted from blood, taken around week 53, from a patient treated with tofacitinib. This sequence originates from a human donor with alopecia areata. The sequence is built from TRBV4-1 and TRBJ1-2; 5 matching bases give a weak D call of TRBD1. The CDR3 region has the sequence CASSQVEGTYGYTF. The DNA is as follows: TGCGCCAGCAGCCAAGTAGAGGGGACTTATGGCTACACCTTC.